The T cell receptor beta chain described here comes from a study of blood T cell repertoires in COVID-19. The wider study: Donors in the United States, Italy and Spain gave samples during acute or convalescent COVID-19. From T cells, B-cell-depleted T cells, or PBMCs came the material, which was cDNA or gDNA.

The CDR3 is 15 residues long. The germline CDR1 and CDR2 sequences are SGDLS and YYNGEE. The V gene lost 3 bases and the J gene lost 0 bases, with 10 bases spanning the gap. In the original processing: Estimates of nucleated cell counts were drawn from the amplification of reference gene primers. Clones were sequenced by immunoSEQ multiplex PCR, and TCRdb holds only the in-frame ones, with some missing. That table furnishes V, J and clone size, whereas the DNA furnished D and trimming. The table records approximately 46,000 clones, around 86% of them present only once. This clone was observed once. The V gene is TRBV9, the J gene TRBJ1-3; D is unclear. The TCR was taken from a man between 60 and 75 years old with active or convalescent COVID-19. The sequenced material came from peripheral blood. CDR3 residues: CASSARVASGNTIYF. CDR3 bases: TGTGCCAGCAGCGCCCGTGTAGCCTCTGGAAACACCATATATTTT.